This T cell receptor (beta chain) emerged from a study of T-cell reconstitution after alpha-beta-depleted transplantation in children. This CDR3 comprises 14 residues. Germline values: CDR1 SQVTM, CDR2 ANQGSEA. The J segment lost 2 bases and the V segment lost 7 bases, leaving 9 bases of the junction unmatched. Unique molecular identifiers tagged the TCRbeta library. TCRdb passed the PCR reads through MiXCR, listing each CDR3 protein once. The profile shows about 400,000 distinct CDR3 sequences, 20% of them singletons. The table lists this clonotype with many counts. J is TRBJ2-3 and V is TRBV29-1; 7 bases align to TRBD2. This clonotype was obtained from a human donor who donated a stem cell graft to a child with acute myeloid leukemia. The sequencing used PBMCs from the stem cell graft donor, collected from the stem cell graft. The CDR3 coding sequence is TGCAGCGGGGGCGGGAGTAGCTTCACAGATACGCAGTATTTT. Its protein product is CSGGGSSFTDTQYF.